This T cell receptor beta chain was observed in a study of T-cell memory formation after mild COVID-19. MiXCR was run by TCRdb on the 5' RACE reads, yielding one entry per CDR3 protein. The sample carries about 200,000 distinct CDR3 sequences, 16% recorded once. Between the trimmed V and J ends, which lost 3 bases and 2 bases, there was a span of 10 bases. CDR1 is DFQATT and CDR2 is SNEGSKA in the germline V gene (reference sequence). This CDR3 has 13 amino acids. This receptor was identified in an adult woman who had mild COVID-19 (a few samples of this study predate the infection). Cell type and time point are not known. The chain links TRBV20-1 to TRBJ2-5, with D unresolved. Sequencing used PBMCs or a T cell subset sorted from them (not recorded which). This CDR3 reads CSASFGFQETQYF. The CDR3 coding sequence is TGCAGTGCTAGTTTTGGGTTTCAAGAGACCCAGTACTTC.